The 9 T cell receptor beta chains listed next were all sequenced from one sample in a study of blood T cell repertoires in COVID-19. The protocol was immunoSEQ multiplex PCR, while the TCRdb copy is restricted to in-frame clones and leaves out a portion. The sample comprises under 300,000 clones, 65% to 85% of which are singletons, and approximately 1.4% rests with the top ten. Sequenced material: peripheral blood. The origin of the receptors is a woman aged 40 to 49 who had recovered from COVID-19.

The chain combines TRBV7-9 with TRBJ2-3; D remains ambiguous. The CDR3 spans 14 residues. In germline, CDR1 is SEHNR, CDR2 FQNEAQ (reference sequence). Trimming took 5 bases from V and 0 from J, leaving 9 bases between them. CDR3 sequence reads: CASSRGASTDTQYF. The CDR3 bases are TGTGCCAGCAGCCGTGGTGCGAGCACAGATACGCAGTATTTT.

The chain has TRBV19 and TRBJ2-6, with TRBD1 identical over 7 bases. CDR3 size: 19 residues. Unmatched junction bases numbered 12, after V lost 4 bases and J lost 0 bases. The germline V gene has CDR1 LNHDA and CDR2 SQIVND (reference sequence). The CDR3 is CASSRLGGQSISGANVLTF. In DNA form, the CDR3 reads TGTGCCAGTAGTAGGTTAGGGGGACAGAGTATCTCTGGGGCCAACGTCCTGACTTTC.

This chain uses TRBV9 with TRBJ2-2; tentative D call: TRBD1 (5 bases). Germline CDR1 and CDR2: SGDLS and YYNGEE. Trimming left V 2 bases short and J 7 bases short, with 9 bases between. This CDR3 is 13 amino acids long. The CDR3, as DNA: TGTGCCAGCAGCGTGCAGGGTTTCGGGGAGCTGTTTTTT. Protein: CASSVQGFGELFF.

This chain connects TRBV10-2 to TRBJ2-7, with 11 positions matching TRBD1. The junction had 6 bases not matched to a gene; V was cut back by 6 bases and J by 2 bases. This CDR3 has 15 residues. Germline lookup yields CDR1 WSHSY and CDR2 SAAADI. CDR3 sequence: CASRDPGQGAYEQYF. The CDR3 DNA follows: TGCGCCAGCAGGGACCCGGGACAGGGGGCCTACGAGCAGTACTTC.

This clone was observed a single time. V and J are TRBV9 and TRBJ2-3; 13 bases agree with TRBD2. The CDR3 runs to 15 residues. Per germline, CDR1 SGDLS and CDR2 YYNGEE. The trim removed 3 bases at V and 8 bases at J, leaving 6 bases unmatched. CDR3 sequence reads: CASSAGLAGLGTQYF. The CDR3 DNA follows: TGTGCCAGCAGCGCGGGACTAGCGGGGTTGGGTACGCAGTATTTT.

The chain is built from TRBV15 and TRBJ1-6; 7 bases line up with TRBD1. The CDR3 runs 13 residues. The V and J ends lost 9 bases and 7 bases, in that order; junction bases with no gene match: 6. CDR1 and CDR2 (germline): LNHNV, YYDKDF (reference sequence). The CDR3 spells CATTGTVNSPLHF. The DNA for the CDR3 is TGTGCCACGACCGGGACAGTCAATTCACCCCTCCACTTT.

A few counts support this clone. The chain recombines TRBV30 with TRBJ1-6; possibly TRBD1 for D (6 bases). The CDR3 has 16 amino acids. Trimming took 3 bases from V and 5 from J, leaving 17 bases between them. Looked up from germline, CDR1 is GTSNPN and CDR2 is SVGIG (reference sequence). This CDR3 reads CAWRGTGQKNNSPLHF. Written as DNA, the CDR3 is TGTGCCTGGAGAGGTACAGGGCAGAAAAATAATTCACCCCTCCACTTT.

CDR3: CASSPTFGGQNNEQFF. The CDR3 DNA follows: TGTGCCAGCAGCCCAACATTCGGGGGGCAGAACAATGAGCAGTTCTTC. This chain uses TRBV3-1 (or the pseudogene TRBV3-2) with TRBJ2-1, with D perhaps matching TRBD2 (7 bases). Trimming left V 4 bases short and J 5 bases short, with 18 bases between. The CDR3 spans 16 residues. Per the germline V gene, CDR1 is LGHDT and CDR2 is YNNKEL (reference sequence).

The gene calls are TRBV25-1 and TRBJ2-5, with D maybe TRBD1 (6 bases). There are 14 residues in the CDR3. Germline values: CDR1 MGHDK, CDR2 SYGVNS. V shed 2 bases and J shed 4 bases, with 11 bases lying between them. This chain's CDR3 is CASSELQGSETQYF. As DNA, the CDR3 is TGTGCCAGCAGTGAACTACAGGGTTCAGAGACCCAGTACTTC.